This T cell receptor beta chain was captured by sequencing in a study of T cells in Graves' hyperthyroidism and ophthalmopathy. Points from the study as a whole: Most clonotypes expanded in the thyroid (above 0.001) were also present in blood.

Graves' hyperthyroidism was deemed stable absent ophthalmopathy progression within 18 months. Those patients with uncontrolled infection, other autoimmune disease, pregnancy or lactation were excluded. Diagnoses were established using clinical symptoms, serum thyroxine and TRAb, thyroid ultrasound and orbital computed tomography. Germline V CDR1 and CDR2: SGHVS, FQNEAQ. Trimming stripped 8 bases from V and 1 base from J, with 6 bases between. The CDR3 has 11 residues. There were TCR beta CDR3 regions amplified from RNA transcripts. HTBI primers were the set used in a first-round RT-PCR of the TCR CDR3. TCRdb ran MiXCR on the multiplex PCR reads and lists one entry per CDR3 protein. Of 450,000 to 700,000 distinct CDR3 sequences in the sample, 40% to 55% were seen once. This clonotype occurred many times. Antigen unknown.

Sequencing was done on a sample of peripheral blood or thyroid tissue (not recorded which). The sequence was obtained from a woman aged 18-29 years with Graves' hyperthyroidism. This chain uses TRBV7-8 with TRBJ2-7; D perhaps matches TRBD1 (6 bases). DNA of the CDR3: TGTGCCAGCGGACAGTCCTACGAGCAGTACTTC. Translated, it gives CASGQSYEQYF.